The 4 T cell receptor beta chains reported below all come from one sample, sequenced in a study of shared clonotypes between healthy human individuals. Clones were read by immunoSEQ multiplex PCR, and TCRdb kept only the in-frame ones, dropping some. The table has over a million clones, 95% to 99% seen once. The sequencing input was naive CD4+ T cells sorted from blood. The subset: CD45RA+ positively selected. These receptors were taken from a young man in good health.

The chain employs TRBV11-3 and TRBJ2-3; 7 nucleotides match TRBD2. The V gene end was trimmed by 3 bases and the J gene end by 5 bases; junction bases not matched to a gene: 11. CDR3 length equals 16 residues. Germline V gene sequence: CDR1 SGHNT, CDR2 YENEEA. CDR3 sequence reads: CASSFSSGNTGDTQYF. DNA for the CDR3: TGTGCCAGCAGCTTTTCTAGCGGCAATACAGGAGATACGCAGTATTTT.

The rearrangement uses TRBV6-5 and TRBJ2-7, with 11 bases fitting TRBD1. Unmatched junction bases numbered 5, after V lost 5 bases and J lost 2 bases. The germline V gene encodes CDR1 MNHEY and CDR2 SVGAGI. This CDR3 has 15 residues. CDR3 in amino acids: CASSRGQGVAYEQYF. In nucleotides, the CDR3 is TGTGCCAGCAGTAGGGGACAGGGGGTGGCCTACGAGCAGTACTTC.

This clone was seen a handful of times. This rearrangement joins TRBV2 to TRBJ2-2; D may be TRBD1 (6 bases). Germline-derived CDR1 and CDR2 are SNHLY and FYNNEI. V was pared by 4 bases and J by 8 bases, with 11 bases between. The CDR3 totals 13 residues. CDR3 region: CASSVQGYGELFF. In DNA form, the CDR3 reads TGTGCCAGCAGTGTTCAGGGGTATGGGGAGCTGTTTTTT.

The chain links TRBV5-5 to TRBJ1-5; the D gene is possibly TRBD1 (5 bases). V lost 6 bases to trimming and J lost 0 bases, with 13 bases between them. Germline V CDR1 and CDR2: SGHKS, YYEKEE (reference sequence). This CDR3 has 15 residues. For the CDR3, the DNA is TGTGCCAGCACCAGGGACTCACATAGCAATCAGCCCCAGCATTTT. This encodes CASTRDSHSNQPQHF.